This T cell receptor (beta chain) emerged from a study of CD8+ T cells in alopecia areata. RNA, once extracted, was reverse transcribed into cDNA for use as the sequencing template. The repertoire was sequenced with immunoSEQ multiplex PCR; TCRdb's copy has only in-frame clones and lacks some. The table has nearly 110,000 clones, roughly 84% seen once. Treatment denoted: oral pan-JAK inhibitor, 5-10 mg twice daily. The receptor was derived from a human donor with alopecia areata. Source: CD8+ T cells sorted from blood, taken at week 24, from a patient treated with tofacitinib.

CDR3 protein: CATSRVAAAYNEQFF. In DNA form, the CDR3 reads TGTGCCACCAGCAGAGTAGCGGCGGCCTACAATGAGCAGTTCTTC. The chain combines TRBV15 with TRBJ2-1; D may be TRBD2 (6 bases). CDR1 is LNHNV and CDR2 is YYDKDF in the germline V gene (reference sequence). CDR3 length: 15 amino acids. V was shortened by 1 base and J by 2 bases, with 9 bases between the two germline ends.